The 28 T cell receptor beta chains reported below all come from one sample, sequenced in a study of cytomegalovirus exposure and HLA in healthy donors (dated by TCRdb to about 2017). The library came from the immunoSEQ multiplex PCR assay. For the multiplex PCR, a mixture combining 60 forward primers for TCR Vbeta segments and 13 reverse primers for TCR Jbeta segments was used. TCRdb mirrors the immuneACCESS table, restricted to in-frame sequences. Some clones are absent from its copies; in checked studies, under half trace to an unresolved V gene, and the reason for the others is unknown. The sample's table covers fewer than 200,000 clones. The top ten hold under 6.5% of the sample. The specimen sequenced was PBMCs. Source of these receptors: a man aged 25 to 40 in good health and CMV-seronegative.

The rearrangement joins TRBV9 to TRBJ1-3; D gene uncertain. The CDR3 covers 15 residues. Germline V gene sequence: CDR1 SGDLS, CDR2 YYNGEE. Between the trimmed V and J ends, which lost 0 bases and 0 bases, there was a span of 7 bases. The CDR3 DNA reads TGTGCCAGCAGCGTAGGGAGTTCCTCTGGAAACACCATATATTTT. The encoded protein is CASSVGSSSGNTIYF. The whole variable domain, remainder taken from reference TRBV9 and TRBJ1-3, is DSGVTQTPKHLITATGQRVTLRCSPRSGDLSVYWYQQSLDQGLQFLIQYYNGEERAKGNILERFSAQQFPDLHSELNLSSLELGDSALYFCASSVGSSSGNTIYFGEGSWLTVV.

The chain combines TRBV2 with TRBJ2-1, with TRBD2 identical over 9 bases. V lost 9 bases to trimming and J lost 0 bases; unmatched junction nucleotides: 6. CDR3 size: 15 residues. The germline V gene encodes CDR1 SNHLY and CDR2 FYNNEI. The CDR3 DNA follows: TGTGCCAGTCTAGCGGGACCGAGCTCCTACAATGAGCAGTTCTTC. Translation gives CASLAGPSSYNEQFF.

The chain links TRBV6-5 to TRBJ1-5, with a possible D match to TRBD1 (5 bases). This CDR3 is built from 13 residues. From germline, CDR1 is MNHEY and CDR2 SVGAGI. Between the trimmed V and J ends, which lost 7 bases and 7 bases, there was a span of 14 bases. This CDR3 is CASNRDFGQPQHF. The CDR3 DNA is TGTGCCAGCAACCGGGACTTCGGACAGCCCCAGCATTTT.

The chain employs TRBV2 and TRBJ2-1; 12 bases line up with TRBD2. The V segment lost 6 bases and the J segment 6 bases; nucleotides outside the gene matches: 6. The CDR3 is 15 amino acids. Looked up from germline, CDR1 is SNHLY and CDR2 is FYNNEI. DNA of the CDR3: TGTGCCAGCAGCCCCGGACTAGCGGGGCTCAATGAGCAGTTCTTC. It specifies CASSPGLAGLNEQFF.

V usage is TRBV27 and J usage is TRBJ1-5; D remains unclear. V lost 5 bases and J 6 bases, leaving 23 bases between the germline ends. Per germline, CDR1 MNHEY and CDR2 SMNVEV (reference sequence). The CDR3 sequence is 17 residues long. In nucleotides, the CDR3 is TGTGCCAGCAGTCCCCAAGGGTATGTTTCGGGGAGTCAGCCCCAGCATTTT. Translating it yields CASSPQGYVSGSQPQHF.

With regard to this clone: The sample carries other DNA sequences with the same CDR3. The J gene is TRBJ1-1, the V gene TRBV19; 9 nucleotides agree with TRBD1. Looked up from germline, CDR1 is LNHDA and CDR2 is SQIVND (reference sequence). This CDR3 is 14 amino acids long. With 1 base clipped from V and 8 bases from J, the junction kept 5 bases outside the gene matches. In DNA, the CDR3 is TGTGCCAGTAGTATAGGGGGACAGGGCTCGGAAGCTTTCTTT. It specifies CASSIGGQGSEAFF. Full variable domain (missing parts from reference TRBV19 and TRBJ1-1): DGGITQSPKYLFRKEGQNVTLSCEQNLNHDAMYWYRQDPGQGLRLIYYSQIVNDFQKGDIAEGYSVSREKKESFPLTVTSAQKNPTAFYLCASSIGGQGSEAFFGQGTRLTVV.

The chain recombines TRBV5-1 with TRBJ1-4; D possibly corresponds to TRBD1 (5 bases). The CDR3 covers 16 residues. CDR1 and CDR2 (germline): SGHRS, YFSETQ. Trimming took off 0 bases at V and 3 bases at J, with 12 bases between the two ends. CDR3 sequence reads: CASSLARGGANEKLFF. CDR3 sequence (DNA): TGCGCCAGCAGCTTGGCCCGGGGGGGGGCTAATGAAAAACTGTTTTTT.

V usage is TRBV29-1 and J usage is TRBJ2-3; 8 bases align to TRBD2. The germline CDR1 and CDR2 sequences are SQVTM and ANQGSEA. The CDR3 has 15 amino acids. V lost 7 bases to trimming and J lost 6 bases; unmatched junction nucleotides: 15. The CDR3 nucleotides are TGCAGCGAGGCCCGGGAAGCGGGGGCAGAGGATACGCAGTATTTT. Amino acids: CSEAREAGAEDTQYF.

CDR3 sequence reads: CASSLGRVHGEQYF. As DNA, the CDR3 is TGTGCCAGCAGCTTGGGCAGGGTACATGGCGAGCAGTACTTC. V is TRBV13 and J is TRBJ2-7, with D perhaps TRBD1 (5 bases). CDR3 length: 14 amino acids. The ends were cut back, 3 bases at V and 6 bases at J, with 15 bases in the middle. The germline CDR1 and CDR2 sequences are PRHDT and FYEKMQ (reference sequence).

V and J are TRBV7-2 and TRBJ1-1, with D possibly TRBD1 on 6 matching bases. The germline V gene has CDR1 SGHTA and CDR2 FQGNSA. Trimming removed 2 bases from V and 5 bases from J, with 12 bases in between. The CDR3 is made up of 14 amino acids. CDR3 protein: CASSLNRGLTEAFF. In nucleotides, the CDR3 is TGTGCCAGCAGCTTAAATAGGGGGTTGACTGAAGCTTTCTTT.

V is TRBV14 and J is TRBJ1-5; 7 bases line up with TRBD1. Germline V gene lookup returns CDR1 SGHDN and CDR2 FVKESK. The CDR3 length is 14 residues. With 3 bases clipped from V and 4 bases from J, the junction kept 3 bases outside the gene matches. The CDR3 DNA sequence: TGTGCCAGCAGCCACCGACAGGGAAATCAGCCCCAGCATTTT. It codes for CASSHRQGNQPQHF.

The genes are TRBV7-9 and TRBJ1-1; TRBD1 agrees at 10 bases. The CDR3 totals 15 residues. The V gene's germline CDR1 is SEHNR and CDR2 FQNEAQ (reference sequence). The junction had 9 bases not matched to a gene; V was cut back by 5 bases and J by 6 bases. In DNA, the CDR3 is TGTGCCAGCAGCGCCGTCGAGACAGGGGGCGCTGAAGCTTTCTTT. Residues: CASSAVETGGAEAFF. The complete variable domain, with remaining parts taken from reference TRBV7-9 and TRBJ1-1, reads DTGVSQNPRHKITKRGQNVTFRCDPISEHNRLYWYRQTLGQGPEFLTYFQNEAQLEKSRLLSDRFSAERPKGSFSTLEIQRTEQGDSAMYLCASSAVETGGAEAFFGQGTRLTVV.

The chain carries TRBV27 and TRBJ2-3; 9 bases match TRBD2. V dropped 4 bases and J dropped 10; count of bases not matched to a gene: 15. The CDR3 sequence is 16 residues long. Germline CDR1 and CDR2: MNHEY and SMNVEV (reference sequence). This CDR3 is CASSSPWREGPVAQYF. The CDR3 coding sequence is TGTGCCAGCAGTTCCCCCTGGCGGGAGGGCCCCGTTGCGCAGTATTTT.

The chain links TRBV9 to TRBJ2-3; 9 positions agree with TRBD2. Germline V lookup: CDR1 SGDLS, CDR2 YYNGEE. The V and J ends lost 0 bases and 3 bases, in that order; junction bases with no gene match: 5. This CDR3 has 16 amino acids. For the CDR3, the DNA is TGTGCCAGCAGCGTAGGTTCTAGCGGGACGACAGATACGCAGTATTTT. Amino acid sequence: CASSVGSSGTTDTQYF.

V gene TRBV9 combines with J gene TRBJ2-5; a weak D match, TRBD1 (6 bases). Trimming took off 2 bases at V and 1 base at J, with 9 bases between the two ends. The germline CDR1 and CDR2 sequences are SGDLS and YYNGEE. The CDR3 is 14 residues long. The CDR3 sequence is CASSVGHGQETQYF. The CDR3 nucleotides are TGTGCCAGCAGCGTGGGACACGGCCAAGAGACCCAGTACTTC.

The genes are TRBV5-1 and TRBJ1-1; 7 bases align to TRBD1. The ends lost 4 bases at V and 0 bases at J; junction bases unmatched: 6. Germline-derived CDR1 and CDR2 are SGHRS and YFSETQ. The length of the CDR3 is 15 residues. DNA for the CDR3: TGCGCCAGCAGCCCCCCCAGGGGGATGAACACTGAAGCTTTCTTT. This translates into CASSPPRGMNTEAFF.

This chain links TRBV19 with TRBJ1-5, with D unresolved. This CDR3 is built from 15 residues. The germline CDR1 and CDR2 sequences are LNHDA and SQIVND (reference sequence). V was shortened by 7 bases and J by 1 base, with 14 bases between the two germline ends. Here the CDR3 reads CASTPSQASNQPQHF. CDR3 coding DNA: TGTGCCAGTACCCCCTCGCAGGCGAGCAATCAGCCCCAGCATTTT.

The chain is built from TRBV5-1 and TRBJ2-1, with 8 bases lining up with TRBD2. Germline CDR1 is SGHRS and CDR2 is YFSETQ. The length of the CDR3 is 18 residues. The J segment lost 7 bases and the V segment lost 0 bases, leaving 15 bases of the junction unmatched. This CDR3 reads CASSLGPPGTRDRNEQFF. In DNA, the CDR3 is TGCGCCAGCAGCTTGGGGCCGCCCGGGACTAGAGATCGTAATGAGCAGTTCTTC.

CDR3 DNA sequence: TGTGCCACCCGGACTAGCGGAACCTACAATGAGCAGTTCTTC. This translates into CATRTSGTYNEQFF. The J gene is TRBJ2-1, the V gene TRBV19; 10 bases fit TRBD2. CDR1 is LNHDA, CDR2 SQIVND, per germline (reference sequence). The CDR3 covers 14 residues. Trimming cost V 10 bases and J 2 bases; bases outside gene matches: 5.

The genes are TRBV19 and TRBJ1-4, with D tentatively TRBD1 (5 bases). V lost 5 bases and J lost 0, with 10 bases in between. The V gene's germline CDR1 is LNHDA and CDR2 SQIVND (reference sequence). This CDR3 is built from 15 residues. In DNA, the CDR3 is TGTGCCAGTAGTCTACAGGCTGCAACTAATGAAAAACTGTTTTTT. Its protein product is CASSLQAATNEKLFF.

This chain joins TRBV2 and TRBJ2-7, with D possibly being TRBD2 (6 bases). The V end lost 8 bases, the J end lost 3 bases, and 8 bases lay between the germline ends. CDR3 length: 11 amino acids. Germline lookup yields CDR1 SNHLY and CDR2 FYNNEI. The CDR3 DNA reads TGTGCCAGCGGGACTCTCTACGAGCAGTACTTC. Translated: CASGTLYEQYF.

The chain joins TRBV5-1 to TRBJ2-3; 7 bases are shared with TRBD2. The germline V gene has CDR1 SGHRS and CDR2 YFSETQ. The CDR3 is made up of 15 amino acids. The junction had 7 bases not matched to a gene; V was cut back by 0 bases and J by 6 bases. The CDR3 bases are TGCGCCAGCAGCTTGGGGGGACTACCCGGGGATACGCAGTATTTT. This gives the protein CASSLGGLPGDTQYF.

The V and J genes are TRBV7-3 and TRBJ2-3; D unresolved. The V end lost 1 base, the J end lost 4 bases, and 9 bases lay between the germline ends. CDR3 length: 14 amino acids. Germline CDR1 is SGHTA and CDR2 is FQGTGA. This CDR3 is CASSLMALSDTQYF. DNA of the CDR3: TGTGCCAGCAGCTTAATGGCCTTATCAGATACGCAGTATTTT.

The CDR3 sequence: CASSLGGPYRSGANVLTF. DNA of the CDR3: TGCGCCAGCAGCTTGGGCGGGCCATACCGCTCTGGGGCCAACGTCCTGACTTTC. The chain combines TRBV5-1 with TRBJ2-6; D perhaps matches TRBD2 (5 bases). Germline loops: CDR1 SGHRS, CDR2 YFSETQ. This CDR3 comprises 18 residues. V lost 0 bases to trimming and J lost 0 bases, with 13 bases between them.

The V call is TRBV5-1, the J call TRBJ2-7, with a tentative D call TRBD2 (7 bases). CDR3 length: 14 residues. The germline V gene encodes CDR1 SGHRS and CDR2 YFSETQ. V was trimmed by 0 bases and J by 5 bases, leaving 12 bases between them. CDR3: CASSLGKGGNEQYF. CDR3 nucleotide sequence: TGCGCCAGCAGCTTGGGAAAGGGGGGGAACGAGCAGTACTTC.

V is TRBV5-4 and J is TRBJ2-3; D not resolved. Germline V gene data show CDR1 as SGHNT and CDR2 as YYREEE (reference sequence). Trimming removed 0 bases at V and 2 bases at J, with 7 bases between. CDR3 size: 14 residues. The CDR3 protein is CASSLDPVTDTQYF. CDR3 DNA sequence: TGTGCCAGCAGCTTGGATCCGGTCACAGATACGCAGTATTTT.

The CDR3 nucleotides are TGTGCCTGGAGTGCCGGTGGGGCCAACGTCCTGACTTTC. Protein: CAWSAGGANVLTF. J is TRBJ2-6 and V is TRBV30; D remains unclear. The V gene lost 1 base and the J gene lost 3 bases, with 4 bases spanning the gap. Germline CDR1 GTSNPN, CDR2 SVGIG (reference sequence). The CDR3 spans 13 residues.

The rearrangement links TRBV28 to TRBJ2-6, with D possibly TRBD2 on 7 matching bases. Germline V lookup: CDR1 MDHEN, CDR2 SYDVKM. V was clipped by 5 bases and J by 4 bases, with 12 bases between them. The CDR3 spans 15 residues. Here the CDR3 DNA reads TGTGCCAGCAGTCTAGGGGGGGCAGGGGCCAACGTCCTGACTTTC. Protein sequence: CASSLGGAGANVLTF.